Listed below are T cell receptor beta chains from one sample, sequenced in a study of technical replicates of blood from a few donors. Assay used: immunoSEQ multiplex PCR; TCRdb lists only in-frame clones, some missing. This table holds 45,000 to 65,000 clones, nearly 95% found once. Material for sequencing was PBMCs. Receptor source: a human donor in good health. Some clones in this sample may be carry-over from other donors' samples. CDR3s include the opening cysteine and the closing phenylalanine or tryptophan. D genes are given only for firm matches. Where a row states a size, it is once, few, many or the class of an expanded clone; other rows omit it.

j_call d_call v_call clone_size cdr3_nt cdr3_aa
TRBJ1-1 TRBD1 TRBV7-3 NA TGTGCCAGCAGACAAGACAGGGCGAACACTGAAGCTTTCTTT CASRQDRANTEAFF
TRBJ2-7 NA TRBV21-1 NA TGTGCCACCCTGAAAACAGGGTCCTACGAGCAGTACTTC CATLKTGSYEQYF
TRBJ2-5 TRBD2 TRBV2 NA TGTGCCAGCAGTGACCCTAGCGGGGGGCCCGACTCGGAGACCCAGTACTTC CASSDPSGGPDSETQYF
TRBJ1-2 NA TRBV5-4 NA TGTGCCAGCAGCTTGGCCGGGGGTACGTATGGCTACACCTTC CASSLAGGTYGYTF
TRBJ2-7 NA TRBV10-3 NA TGTGCCATCAGTGAGTCGGGCCTGGGCAGGACCTACGAGCAGTACTTC CAISESGLGRTYEQYF
TRBJ2-2 NA TRBV11-2 NA TGTGCCAGCAGTCAGGACAGCGGTGGTCCCGGGGAGCTGTTTTTT CASSQDSGGPGELFF
TRBJ2-1 TRBD1 TRBV5-1 NA TGCGCCAGCAGTCCGGGACAGGGATCCTACAATGAGCAGTTCTTC CASSPGQGSYNEQFF
TRBJ2-1 TRBD1 TRBV7-9 once TGTGCCAGCAGCCCGGGACAGATCAATGAGCAGTTCTTC CASSPGQINEQFF
TRBJ2-3 TRBD2 TRBV7-2 NA TGTGCCAGCAGCTTCGGGGGGGCCCCAGATACGCAGTATTTT CASSFGGAPDTQYF
TRBJ1-1 TRBD1 TRBV18 NA TGTGCCAGCTCCTTCGGACAGGCGAACACTGAAGCTTTCTTT CASSFGQANTEAFF
TRBJ1-3 TRBD1 TRBV6-5 NA TGTGCCAGCAGTTACGGGCAGGGGGTTGGAAACACCATATATTTT CASSYGQGVGNTIYF
TRBJ2-6 NA TRBV13 NA TGTGCCAGCAGCTTTCTTTACTCTGGGGCCAACGTCCTGACTTTC CASSFLYSGANVLTF
TRBJ2-1 TRBD2 TRBV5-5 few TGTGCCAGCAGCTTAGCGGGGGCTCCCAACAATGAGCAGTTCTTC CASSLAGAPNNEQFF
TRBJ2-1 NA TRBV30 NA TGTGCCTGGAGTCGCAGCGGCTTAAACTCCTACAATGAGCAGTTCTTC CAWSRSGLNSYNEQFF
TRBJ1-1 NA TRBV19 NA TGTGCCAGTACTCCAGACTCCTATCCCACTGAAGCTTTCTTT CASTPDSYPTEAFF
TRBJ1-1 NA TRBV20-1 once TGCAGTGCTAGTAGTGGCACTGAAGCTTTCTTT CSASSGTEAFF
TRBJ1-4 NA TRBV4-3 NA TGCGCCAGCAGCCAAGAAACGACAACCCTAAGTGAAAAACTGTTTTTT CASSQETTTLSEKLFF
TRBJ2-5 TRBD2 TRBV5-1 NA TGCGCCAGCAGACTAGCGGGGCCGCGGGAGACCCAGTACTTC CASRLAGPRETQYF
TRBJ2-1 TRBD2 TRBV9 once TGTGCCAGCAGCGTAAAGCGGGGGGCCTCCTACAATGAGCAGTTCTTC CASSVKRGASYNEQFF
TRBJ2-3 TRBD2 TRBV25-1 NA TGTGCCAGCAGTGTCAGCGGGAGGATAGATACGCAGTATTTT CASSVSGRIDTQYF
TRBJ2-1 TRBD2 TRBV27 NA TGTGCCAGCAGTGATCTAGCGGGGGGGTATGAGCAGTTCTTC CASSDLAGGYEQFF
TRBJ2-5 TRBD2 TRBV9 NA TGTGCCAGCAGCCCCGGGACTAGCGGGGGGGCCCAAGAGACCCAGTACTTC CASSPGTSGGAQETQYF
TRBJ1-6 NA TRBV30 once TGTGCCTGGAAACCTGGCTCGTATAATTCACCCCTCCACTTT CAWKPGSYNSPLHF
TRBJ1-1 TRBD1 TRBV2 NA TGTGCCAGCGTGTCAGGGGGCACTGAAGCTTTCTTT CASVSGGTEAFF
TRBJ1-6 TRBD1 TRBV28 NA TGTGCCAGCAGGGGGACAGGGGAAAGTTCACCCCTCCACTTT CASRGTGESSPLHF
TRBJ1-4 NA TRBV6-6 NA TGTGCCAGCGGTGGCAGGGTTGGCGAAAAACTGTTTTTT CASGGRVGEKLFF
TRBJ1-2 TRBD1 TRBV7-2 NA TGTGCCAGCAGCTCCTACAGGGACAGTGGCTACACCTTC CASSSYRDSGYTF
TRBJ2-3 NA TRBV5-1 few TGCGCCAGCAGGGCGGGGGCGAGAGCAGATACGCAGTATTTT CASRAGARADTQYF
TRBJ2-3 TRBD2 TRBV27 NA TGTGCCAGCAGCCCCCGGGAGCGGGGCTTTACAGATACGCAGTATTTT CASSPRERGFTDTQYF
TRBJ2-3 NA TRBV11-2 NA TGTGCCAGCAGCCAGAGGGGGGGCGGTACAGATACGCAGTATTTT CASSQRGGGTDTQYF
TRBJ1-2 TRBD1 TRBV2 NA TGTGCCAGCAGTGAGGGCAGGGGGGATGGCTACACCTTC CASSEGRGDGYTF
TRBJ2-2 NA TRBV9 NA TGTGCCAGCAGCGTAGGAGTTACCGGGGAGCTGTTTTTT CASSVGVTGELFF
TRBJ2-4 NA TRBV5-5 NA TGTGCCAGCAGCCTCGACAGCACCTGGGGCATTCAGTACTTC CASSLDSTWGIQYF
TRBJ2-3 TRBD2 TRBV4-2 NA TGTGCCAGCAGCCAAGATCGGATAGCGGGGCCTTGGACGACAGATACGCAGTATTTT CASSQDRIAGPWTTDTQYF
TRBJ2-5 NA TRBV20-1 NA TGCAGTGCTAGTTTGGCAGAGACCCAGTACTTC CSASLAETQYF
TRBJ1-4 NA TRBV5-6 NA TGTGCCAGCAGCTTGTTATCCGGGTTTAATGAAAAACTGTTTTTT CASSLLSGFNEKLFF
TRBJ2-1 TRBD2 TRBV4-2 NA TGTGCCAGCAGCCCCGAGCCCCCTAGCGGGGGACCCAATGAGCAGTTCTTC CASSPEPPSGGPNEQFF
TRBJ2-2 TRBD2 TRBV5-1 NA TGCGCCAGCAGCTTGGTGGCTAGCGGCGGCACCGGGGAGCTGTTTTTT CASSLVASGGTGELFF
TRBJ1-2 NA TRBV18 NA TGTGCCAGCTCACCACCGGGGGGCTATGGCTACACCTTC CASSPPGGYGYTF
TRBJ2-7 NA TRBV10-1 NA TGCGCCAGCGGACAGCGAAACTACGAGCAGTACTTC CASGQRNYEQYF
TRBJ2-1 NA TRBV5-4 NA TGTGCCAGCAGCTCGACAGGTTTGGGATACAATGAGCAGTTCTTC CASSSTGLGYNEQFF
TRBJ2-1 NA TRBV25-1 NA TGTGCCAGCAGTGAAGGGACTCTATCCTACAATGAGCAGTTCTTC CASSEGTLSYNEQFF
TRBJ2-3 NA TRBV6-1 NA TGTGCCAGCAGTGTGGGCTCAGGCCTTAGCACAGATACGCAGTATTTT CASSVGSGLSTDTQYF
TRBJ2-1 NA TRBV12-2 once TGTGCAAGTCGCTTAGTGGGGACAGGGGGGAATGAGCAGTTCTTC CASRLVGTGGNEQFF
TRBJ2-2 TRBD2 TRBV7-6 NA TGTGCCAGCAGCTTGTACGGGAGGGGGGACACCGGGGAGCTGTTTTTT CASSLYGRGDTGELFF
TRBJ1-2 NA TRBV5-1 NA TGCGCCAGCAGCTTGGCCGTAGGAGGAATCTATGGCTACACCTTC CASSLAVGGIYGYTF
TRBJ1-5 NA TRBV7-2 NA TGTGCCAGCAGCCCGACGGGTCCCCTCAATCAGCCCCAGCATTTT CASSPTGPLNQPQHF